Listed here are 4 T cell receptor beta chains from one sample, sequenced in a study of blood T cell repertoires in COVID-19. TCRdb keeps only in-frame clones here, not all; method: immunoSEQ multiplex PCR. Of some 99,000 clones detected, over 70% appear once; the ten largest clones hold about 10%. What was sequenced was peripheral blood. The receptors were gathered from a woman of 80 years or more with acute or convalescent COVID-19.

V gene TRBV28 combines with J gene TRBJ2-5; TRBD1 matches at 8 bases. The CDR3 has 16 amino acids. J was trimmed by 2 bases and V by 4 bases; bases with no gene match: 9. Germline CDR1 MDHEN, CDR2 SYDVKM. Here the CDR3 DNA reads TGTGCCAGCAGTTCACAGGGGGAGGCAGATCAAGAGACCCAGTACTTC. This encodes CASSSQGEADQETQYF.

The CDR3 here is CASSSRGTGELFF. The CDR3 DNA is TGTGCCAGCAGCTCTAGAGGGACCGGGGAGCTGTTTTTT. The V and J genes are TRBV5-5 and TRBJ2-2, with a tentative D call TRBD2 (5 bases). The CDR3 consists of 13 residues. In germline, CDR1 is SGHKS, CDR2 YYEKEE (reference sequence). Trimming cost V 3 bases and J 5 bases, with 8 bases left between them. The variable domain in full, with the rest retrieved from reference TRBV5-5 and TRBJ2-2, is DAGVTQSPTHLIKTRGQQVTLRCSPISGHKSVSWYQQVLGQGPQFIFQYYEKEERGRGNFPDRFSARQFPNYSSELNVNALLLGDSALYLCASSSRGTGELFFGEGSRLTVL.

This chain connects TRBV7-6 to TRBJ2-5; 7 bases fit TRBD2. V gave up 0 bases and J gave up 5 bases; unmatched junction bases: 3. The germline V gene encodes CDR1 SGHVS and CDR2 FNYEAQ. The CDR3 covers 14 residues. CDR3 residues: CASSLASSGETQYF. CDR3 bases: TGTGCCAGCAGCTTAGCAAGTAGCGGGGAGACCCAGTACTTC.

CDR3 sequence: CASSIGSPGTQYF. The CDR3, as DNA: TGTGCCAGCAGCATCGGGAGTCCTGGGACCCAGTACTTC. This rearrangement joins TRBV3-1 (or the pseudogene TRBV3-2) to TRBJ2-5; weak D call: TRBD2 (6 bases). Germline loops: CDR1 LGHDT, CDR2 YNNKEL (reference sequence). Trimming removed 5 bases at V and 7 bases at J, with 14 bases between. The CDR3 totals 13 residues.